The entry below describes one TCR beta chain. Reverse transcription of roughly 0.45 to 1 ug RNA was carried out with random hexamers. The amplification used immunoSEQ multiplex PCR on TCR beta CDR3; it spanned 54 Vbeta and 13 Jbeta. TCRdb independently ran MiXCR on the immunoSEQ multiplex PCR reads; one entry per CDR3 protein. The table lists fewer than 80,000 distinct CDR3 sequences, 85% to 95% of them singletons. Sequencing of TCR beta, carried out with a high-throughput approach, was applied to CD8+ and CD4+ T cells from the blood. Negative isolation yielded the CD8+ and CD4+ T cells, while FACS enriched the TEMRA cells. This sample stems from a study of CD8 T cells in Susac syndrome. The CDR3 length is 11 residues. Trimming cost V 3 bases and J 10 bases, with 6 bases left between them. CDR1 is KGHDR and CDR2 is SFDVKD in the germline V gene.

J is TRBJ2-1 and V is TRBV24-1; D remains ambiguous. The sequence derives from a human donor with multiple sclerosis. The sequenced material came from CD8+ T cells from PBMCs. This CDR3 reads CATSDGSEQFF. The CDR3 region has the DNA TGTGCCACCAGTGATGGTAGCGAGCAGTTCTTC.